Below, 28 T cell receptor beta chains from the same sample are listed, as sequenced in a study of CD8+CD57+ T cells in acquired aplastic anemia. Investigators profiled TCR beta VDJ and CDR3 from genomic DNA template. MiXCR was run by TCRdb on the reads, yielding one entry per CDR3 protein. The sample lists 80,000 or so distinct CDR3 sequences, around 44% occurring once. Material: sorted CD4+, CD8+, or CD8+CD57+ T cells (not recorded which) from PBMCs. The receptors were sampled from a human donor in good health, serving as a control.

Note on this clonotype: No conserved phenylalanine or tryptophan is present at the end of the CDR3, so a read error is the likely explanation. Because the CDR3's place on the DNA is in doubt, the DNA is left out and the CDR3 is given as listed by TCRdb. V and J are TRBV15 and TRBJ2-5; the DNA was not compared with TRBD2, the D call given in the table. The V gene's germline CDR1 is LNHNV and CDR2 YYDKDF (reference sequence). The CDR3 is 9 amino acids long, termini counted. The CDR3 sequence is CATSRTGTS.

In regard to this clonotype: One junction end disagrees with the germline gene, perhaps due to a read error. The chain's CDR3 is CASSIGGTEASF. The CDR3 nucleotides are TGTGCCAGTAGTATCGGGGGCACTGAAGCTTCCTTT. This sequence joins TRBV19 and TRBJ1-1, with D perhaps matching TRBD1 (6 bases). Germline-derived CDR1 and CDR2 are LNHDA and SQIVND (reference sequence). The CDR3 is 12 amino acids.

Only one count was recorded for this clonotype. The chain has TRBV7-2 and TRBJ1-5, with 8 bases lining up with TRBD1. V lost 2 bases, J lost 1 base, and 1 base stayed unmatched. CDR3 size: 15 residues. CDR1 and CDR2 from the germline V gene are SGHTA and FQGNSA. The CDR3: CASSLRTGSNQPQHF. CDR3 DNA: TGTGCCAGCAGCTTACGGACAGGGAGCAATCAGCCCCAGCATTTT.

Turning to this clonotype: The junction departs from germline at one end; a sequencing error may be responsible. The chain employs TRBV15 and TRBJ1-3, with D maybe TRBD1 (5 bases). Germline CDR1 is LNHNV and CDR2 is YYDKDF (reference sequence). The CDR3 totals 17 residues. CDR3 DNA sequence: TGTGCCACCAGCGGTATTGGGGGTCCTCGGGCTGGAAACACCATGTATTTT. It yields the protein CATSGIGGPRAGNTMYF.

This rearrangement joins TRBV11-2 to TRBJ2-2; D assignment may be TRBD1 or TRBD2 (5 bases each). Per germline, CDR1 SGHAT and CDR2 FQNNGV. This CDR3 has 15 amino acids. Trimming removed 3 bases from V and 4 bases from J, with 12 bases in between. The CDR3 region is CASSFRTGGTGELFF. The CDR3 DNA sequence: TGTGCCAGCAGCTTCCGGACTGGGGGCACCGGGGAGCTGTTTTTT.

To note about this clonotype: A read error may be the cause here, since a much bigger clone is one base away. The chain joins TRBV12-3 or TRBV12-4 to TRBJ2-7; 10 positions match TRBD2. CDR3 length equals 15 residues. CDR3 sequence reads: CASSPSGTSVYGQYF. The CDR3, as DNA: TGTGCCAGCAGTCCCTCCGGGACTAGCGTGTACGGGCAGTACTTC.

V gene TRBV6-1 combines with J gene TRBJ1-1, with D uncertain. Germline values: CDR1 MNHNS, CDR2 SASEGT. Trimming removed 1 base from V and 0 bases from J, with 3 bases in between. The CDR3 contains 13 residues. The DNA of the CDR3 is TGTGCCAGCAGTGAAGGAATGAACACTGAAGCTTTCTTT. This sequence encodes CASSEGMNTEAFF.

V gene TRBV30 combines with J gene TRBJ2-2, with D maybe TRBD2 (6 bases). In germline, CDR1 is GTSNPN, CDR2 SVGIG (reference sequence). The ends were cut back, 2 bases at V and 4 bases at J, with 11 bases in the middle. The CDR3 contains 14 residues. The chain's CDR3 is CAWSWLARTGELFF. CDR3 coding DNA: TGTGCCTGGAGTTGGCTAGCGCGCACCGGGGAGCTGTTTTTT.

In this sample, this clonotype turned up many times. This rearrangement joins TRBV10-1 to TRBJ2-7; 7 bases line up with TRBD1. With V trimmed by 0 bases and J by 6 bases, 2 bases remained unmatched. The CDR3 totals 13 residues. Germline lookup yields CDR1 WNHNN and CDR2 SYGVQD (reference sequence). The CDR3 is CASSESGTAEQYF. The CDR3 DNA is TGCGCCAGCAGTGAGTCGGGGACAGCCGAGCAGTACTTC.

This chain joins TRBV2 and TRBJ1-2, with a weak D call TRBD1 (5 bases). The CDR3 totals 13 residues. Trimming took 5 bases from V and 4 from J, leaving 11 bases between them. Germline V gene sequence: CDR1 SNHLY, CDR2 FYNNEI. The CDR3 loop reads CASSSTDLYGYTF. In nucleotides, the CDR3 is TGTGCCAGCAGTTCGACAGACCTCTATGGCTACACCTTC.

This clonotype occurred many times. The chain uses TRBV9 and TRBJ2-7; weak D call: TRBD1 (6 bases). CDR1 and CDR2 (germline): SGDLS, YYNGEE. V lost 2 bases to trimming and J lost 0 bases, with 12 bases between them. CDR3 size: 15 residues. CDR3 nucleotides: TGTGCCAGCAGCGTCGGTGGGGACAACTCCTACGAGCAGTACTTC. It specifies CASSVGGDNSYEQYF.

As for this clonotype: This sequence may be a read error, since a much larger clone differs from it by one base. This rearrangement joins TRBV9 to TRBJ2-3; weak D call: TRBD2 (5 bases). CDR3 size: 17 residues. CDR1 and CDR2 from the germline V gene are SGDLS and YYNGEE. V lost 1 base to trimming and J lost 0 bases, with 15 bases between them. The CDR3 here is CASSVTGSTTSTDTQYF. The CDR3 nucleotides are TGTGCCAGCAGCGTAACGGGGTCCACGACTAGCACAGATACGCAGTATTTT.

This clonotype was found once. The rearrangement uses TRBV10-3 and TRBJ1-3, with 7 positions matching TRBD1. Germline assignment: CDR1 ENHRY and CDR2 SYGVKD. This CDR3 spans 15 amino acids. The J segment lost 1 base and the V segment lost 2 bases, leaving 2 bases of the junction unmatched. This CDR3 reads CAISEARGSGNTIYF. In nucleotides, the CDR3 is TGTGCCATCAGTGAGGCCAGGGGGTCTGGAAACACCATATATTTT.

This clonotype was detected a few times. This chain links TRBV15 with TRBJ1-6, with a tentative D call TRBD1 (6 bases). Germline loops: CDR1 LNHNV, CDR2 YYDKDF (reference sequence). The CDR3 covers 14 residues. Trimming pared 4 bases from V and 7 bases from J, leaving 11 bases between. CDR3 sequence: CATSTGQGNSPLHF. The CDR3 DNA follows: TGTGCCACCAGCACGGGGCAGGGGAATTCACCCCTCCACTTT. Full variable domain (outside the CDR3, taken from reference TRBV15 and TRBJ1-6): DAMVIQNPRYQVTQFGKPVTLSCSQTLNHNVMYWYQQKSSQAPKLLFHYYDKDFNNEADTPDNFQSRRPNTSFCFLDIRSPGLGDTAMYLCATSTGQGNSPLHFGNGTRLTVT.

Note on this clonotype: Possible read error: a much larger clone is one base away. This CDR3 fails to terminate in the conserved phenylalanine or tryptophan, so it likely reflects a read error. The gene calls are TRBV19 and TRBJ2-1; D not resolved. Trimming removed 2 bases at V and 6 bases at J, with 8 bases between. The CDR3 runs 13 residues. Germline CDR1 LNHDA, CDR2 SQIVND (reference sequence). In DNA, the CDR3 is TGTGCCAGTAGTATACATGTGTCCAATGAGCAGTTCCTC. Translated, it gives CASSIHVSNEQFL.

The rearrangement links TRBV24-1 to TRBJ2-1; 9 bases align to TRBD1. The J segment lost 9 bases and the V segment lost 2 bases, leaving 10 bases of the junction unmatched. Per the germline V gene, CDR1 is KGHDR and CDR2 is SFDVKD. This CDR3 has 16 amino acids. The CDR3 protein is CATSDSGQGIVGEQFF. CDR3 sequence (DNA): TGTGCCACCAGTGATTCAGGACAGGGGATTGTAGGTGAGCAGTTCTTC.

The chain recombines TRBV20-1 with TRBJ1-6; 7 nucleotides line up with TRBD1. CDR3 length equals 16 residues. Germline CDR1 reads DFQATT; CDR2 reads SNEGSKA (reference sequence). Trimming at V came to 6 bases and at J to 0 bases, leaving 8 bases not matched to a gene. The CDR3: CSASGGPGSYNSPLHF. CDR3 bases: TGCAGTGCATCAGGGGGGCCAGGCTCCTATAATTCACCCCTCCACTTT.

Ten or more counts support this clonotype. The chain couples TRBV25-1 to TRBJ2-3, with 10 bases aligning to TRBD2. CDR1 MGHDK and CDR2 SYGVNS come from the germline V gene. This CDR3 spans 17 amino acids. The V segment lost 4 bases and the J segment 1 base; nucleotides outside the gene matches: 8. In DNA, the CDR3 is TGTGCCAGCAGTGCCCTAGCGGGAGCGGGGCGCACAGATACGCAGTATTTT. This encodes CASSALAGAGRTDTQYF.

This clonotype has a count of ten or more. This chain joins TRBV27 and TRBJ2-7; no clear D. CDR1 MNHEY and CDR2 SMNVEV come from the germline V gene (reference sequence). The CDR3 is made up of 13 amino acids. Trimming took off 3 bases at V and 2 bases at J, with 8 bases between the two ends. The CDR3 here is CASSLGSAYEQYF. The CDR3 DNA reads TGTGCCAGCAGTTTGGGATCAGCCTACGAGCAGTACTTC.

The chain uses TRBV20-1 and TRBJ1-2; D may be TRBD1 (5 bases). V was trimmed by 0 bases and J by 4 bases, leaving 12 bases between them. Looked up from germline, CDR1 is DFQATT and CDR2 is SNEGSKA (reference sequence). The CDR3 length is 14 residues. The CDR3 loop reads CSARDDGAFYGYTF. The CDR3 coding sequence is TGCAGTGCTAGAGACGACGGGGCCTTCTATGGCTACACCTTC.

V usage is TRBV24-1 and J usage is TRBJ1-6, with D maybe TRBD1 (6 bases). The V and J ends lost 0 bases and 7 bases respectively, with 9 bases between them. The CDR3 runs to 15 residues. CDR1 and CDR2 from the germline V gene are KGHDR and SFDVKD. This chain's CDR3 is CATSDLTGQNSPLHF. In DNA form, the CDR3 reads TGTGCCACCAGTGATTTGACAGGGCAAAATTCACCCCTCCACTTT.

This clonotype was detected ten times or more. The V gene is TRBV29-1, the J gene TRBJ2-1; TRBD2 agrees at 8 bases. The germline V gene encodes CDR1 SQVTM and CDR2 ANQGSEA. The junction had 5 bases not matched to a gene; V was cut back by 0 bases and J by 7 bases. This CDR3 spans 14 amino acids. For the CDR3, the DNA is TGCAGCGTTGAAGATTACGGGGGGGAGAATGAGCAGTTCTTC. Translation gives CSVEDYGGENEQFF.

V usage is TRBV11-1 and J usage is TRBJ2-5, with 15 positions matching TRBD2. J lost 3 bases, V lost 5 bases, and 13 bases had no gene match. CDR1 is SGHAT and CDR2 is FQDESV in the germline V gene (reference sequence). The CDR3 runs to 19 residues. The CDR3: CASSRGLAGGAEEKETQYF. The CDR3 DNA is TGTGCCAGCAGCCGCGGACTAGCGGGGGGGGCTGAGGAAAAAGAGACCCAGTACTTC. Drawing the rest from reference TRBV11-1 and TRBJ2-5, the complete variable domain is EAEVAQSPRYKITEKSQAVAFWCDPISGHATLYWYRQILGQGPELLVQFQDESVVDDSQLPKDRFSAERLKGVDSTLKIQPAELGDSAMYLCASSRGLAGGAEEKETQYFGPGTRLLVL.

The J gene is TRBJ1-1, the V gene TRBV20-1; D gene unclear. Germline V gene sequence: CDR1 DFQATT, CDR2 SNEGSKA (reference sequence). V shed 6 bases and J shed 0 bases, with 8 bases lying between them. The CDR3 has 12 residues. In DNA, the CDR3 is TGCAGTGCCGAGGAGATGAACACTGAAGCTTTCTTT. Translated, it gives CSAEEMNTEAFF.

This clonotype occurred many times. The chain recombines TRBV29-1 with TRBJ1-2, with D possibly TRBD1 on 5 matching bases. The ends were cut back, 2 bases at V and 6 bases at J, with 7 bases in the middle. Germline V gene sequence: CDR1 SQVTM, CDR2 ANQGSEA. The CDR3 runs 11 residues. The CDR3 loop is CSVEQGNGYTF. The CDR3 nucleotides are TGCAGCGTTGAACAGGGAAATGGCTACACCTTC.

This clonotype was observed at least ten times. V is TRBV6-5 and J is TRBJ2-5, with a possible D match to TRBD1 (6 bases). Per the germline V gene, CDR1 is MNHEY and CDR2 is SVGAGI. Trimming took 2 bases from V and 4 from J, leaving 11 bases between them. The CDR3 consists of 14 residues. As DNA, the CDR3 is TGTGCCAGCAGTTACGTTTCAGGGGTAGAGACCCAGTACTTC. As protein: CASSYVSGVETQYF.

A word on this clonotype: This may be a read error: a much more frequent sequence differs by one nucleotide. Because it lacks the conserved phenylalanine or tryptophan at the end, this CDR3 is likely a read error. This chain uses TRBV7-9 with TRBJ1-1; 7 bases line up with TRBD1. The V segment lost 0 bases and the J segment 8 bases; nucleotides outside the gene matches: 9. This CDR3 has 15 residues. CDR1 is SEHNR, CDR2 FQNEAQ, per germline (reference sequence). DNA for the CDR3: TGTGCCAGCAGCTTAGCGCAGGGGGATAGGTCAGAAGCTTTCCTT. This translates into CASSLAQGDRSEAFL.

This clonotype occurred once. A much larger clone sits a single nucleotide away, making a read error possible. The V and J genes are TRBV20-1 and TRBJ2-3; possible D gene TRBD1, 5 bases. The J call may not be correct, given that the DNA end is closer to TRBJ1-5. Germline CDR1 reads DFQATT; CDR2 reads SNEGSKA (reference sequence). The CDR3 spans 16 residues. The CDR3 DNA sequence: TGCAGTGCTAGAGATCAAGGGCTAGCGGGGGAAGATACGCAGCATTTT. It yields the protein CSARDQGLAGEDTQHF.